This T cell receptor (beta chain) was captured by sequencing in a study of T cells in Graves' hyperthyroidism and ophthalmopathy. CDR3 length: 15 residues. Between the trimmed V and J ends, which lost 1 base and 4 bases, there was a span of 13 bases. Germline lookup yields CDR1 SGHKS and CDR2 YYEKEE (reference sequence). TCR beta CDR3 regions were amplified from RNA. First-round RT-PCR of the TCR CDR3 relied on the HTBI primer set. TCRdb re-analysed the multiplex PCR reads in MiXCR, keeping a single row per CDR3 protein. The sample shows a few hundred thousand distinct CDR3 sequences, about 14% of them seen only once.

The source is a woman aged 25 to 39 with Graves' hyperthyroidism that later progressed to Graves' ophthalmopathy. Sample: blood. The chain recombines TRBV5-5 with TRBJ2-3, with D unclear. CDR3: CASSLLLNPPDTQYF. The CDR3 DNA follows: TGTGCCAGCAGCTTGCTATTAAATCCCCCAGATACGCAGTATTTT.